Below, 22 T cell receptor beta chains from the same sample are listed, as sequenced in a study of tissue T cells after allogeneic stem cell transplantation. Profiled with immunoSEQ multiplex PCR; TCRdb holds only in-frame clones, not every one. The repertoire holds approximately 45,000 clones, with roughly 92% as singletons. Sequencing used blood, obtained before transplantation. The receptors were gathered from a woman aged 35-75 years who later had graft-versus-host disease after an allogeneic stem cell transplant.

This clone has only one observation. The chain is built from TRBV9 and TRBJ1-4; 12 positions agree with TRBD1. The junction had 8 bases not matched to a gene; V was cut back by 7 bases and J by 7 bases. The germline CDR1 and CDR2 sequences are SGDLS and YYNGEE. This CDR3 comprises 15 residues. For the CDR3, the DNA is TGTGCCAGCGGGGACAGGGGGCGCAGTGGTGAAAAACTGTTTTTT. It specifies CASGDRGRSGEKLFF.

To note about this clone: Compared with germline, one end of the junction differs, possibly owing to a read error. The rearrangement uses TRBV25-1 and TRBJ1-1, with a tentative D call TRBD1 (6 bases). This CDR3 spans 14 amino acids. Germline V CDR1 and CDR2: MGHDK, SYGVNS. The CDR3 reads CASSGRQANTETFF. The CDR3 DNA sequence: TGTGCCAGCAGTGGCAGACAGGCGAACACTGAAACTTTCTTT.

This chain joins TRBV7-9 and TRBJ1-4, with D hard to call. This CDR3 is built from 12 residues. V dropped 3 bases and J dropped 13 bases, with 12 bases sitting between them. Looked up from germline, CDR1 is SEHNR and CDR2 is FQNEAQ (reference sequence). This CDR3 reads CASSLNRVGLFF. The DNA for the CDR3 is TGTGCCAGCAGCTTGAATCGGGTTGGACTGTTTTTT.

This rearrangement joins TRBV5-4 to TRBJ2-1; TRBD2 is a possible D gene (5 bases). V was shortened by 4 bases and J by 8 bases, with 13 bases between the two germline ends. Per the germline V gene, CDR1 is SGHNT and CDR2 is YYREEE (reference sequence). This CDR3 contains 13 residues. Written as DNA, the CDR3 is TGTGCCAGCAGCCTCGGGAAGGCCCATGAGCAGTTCTTC. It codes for CASSLGKAHEQFF.

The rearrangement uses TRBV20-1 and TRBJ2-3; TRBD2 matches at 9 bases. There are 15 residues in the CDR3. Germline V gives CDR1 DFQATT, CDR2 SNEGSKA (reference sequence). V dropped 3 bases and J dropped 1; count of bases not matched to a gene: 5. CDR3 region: CSASSASGGTDTQYF. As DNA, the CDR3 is TGCAGTGCTAGTAGCGCTAGCGGGGGCACAGATACGCAGTATTTT.

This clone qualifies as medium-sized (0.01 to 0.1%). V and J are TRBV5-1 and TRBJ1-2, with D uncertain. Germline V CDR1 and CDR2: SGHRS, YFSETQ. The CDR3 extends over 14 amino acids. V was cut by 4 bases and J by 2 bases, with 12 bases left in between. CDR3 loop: CASSASTANYGYTF. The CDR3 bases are TGCGCCAGCAGCGCCTCTACGGCCAACTATGGCTACACCTTC.

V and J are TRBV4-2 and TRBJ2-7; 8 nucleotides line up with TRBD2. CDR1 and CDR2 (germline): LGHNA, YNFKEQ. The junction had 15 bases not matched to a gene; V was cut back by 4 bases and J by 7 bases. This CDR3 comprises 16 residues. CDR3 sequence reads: CASSPDPQRERGEQYF. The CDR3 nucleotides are TGTGCCAGCAGCCCAGACCCGCAGCGGGAGCGAGGGGAGCAGTACTTC.

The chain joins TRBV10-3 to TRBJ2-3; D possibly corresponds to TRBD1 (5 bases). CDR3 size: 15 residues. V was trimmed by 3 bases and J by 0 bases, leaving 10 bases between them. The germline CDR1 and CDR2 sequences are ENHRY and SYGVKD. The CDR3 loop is CAISDLPGSTDTQYF. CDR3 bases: TGTGCCATCAGTGATCTCCCAGGGAGCACAGATACGCAGTATTTT.

CDR3 protein: CASSLQGPSTDTQYF. CDR3 sequence (DNA): TGTGCCAGCAGCCTACAGGGCCCCAGCACAGATACGCAGTATTTT. J is TRBJ2-3 and V is TRBV7-2, with D possibly being TRBD1 (6 bases). This CDR3 is 15 amino acids long. V lost 5 bases and J lost 0, with 12 bases in between. Per germline, CDR1 SGHTA and CDR2 FQGNSA.

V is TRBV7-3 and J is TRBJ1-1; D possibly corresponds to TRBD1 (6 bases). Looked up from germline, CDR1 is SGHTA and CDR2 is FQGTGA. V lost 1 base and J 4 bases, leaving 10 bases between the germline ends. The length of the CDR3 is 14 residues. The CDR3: CASSLMGAGTEAFF. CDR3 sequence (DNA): TGTGCCAGCAGCTTAATGGGGGCCGGCACTGAAGCTTTCTTT.

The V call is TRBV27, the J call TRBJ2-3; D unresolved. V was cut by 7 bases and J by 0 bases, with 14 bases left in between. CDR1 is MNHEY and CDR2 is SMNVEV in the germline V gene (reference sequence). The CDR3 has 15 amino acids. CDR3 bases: TGTGCCAGCACCCGTTTAGGGCCTAGCACAGATACGCAGTATTTT. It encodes CASTRLGPSTDTQYF.

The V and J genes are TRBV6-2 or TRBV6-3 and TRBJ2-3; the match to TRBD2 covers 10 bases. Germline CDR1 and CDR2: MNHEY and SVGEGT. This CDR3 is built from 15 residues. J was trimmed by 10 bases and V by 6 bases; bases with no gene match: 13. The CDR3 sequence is CASSPLEAGGPAQYF. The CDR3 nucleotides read TGTGCCAGCAGCCCCCTTGAAGCGGGAGGGCCTGCGCAGTATTTT.

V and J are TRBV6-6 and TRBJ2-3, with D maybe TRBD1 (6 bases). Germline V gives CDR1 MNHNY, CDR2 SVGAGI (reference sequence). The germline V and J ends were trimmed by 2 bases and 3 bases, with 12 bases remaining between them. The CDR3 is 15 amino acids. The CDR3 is CASSYTGMGTDTQYF. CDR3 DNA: TGTGCCAGCAGTTACACAGGGATGGGGACAGATACGCAGTATTTT.

The CDR3 sequence: CASSLRQGSDEQFF. CDR3 DNA sequence: TGTGCCAGCAGCCTACGCCAGGGGTCGGATGAGCAGTTCTTC. The J gene is TRBJ2-1, the V gene TRBV5-4, with D perhaps TRBD1 (6 bases). This CDR3 comprises 14 residues. CDR1 is SGHNT, CDR2 YYREEE, per germline (reference sequence). Trimming left V 4 bases short and J 8 bases short, with 16 bases between.

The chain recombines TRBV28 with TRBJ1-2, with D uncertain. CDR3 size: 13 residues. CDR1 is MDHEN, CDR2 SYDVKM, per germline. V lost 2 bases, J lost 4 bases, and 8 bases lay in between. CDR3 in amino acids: CASSLTSLYGYTF. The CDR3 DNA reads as TGTGCCAGCAGTTTAACATCCCTCTATGGCTACACCTTC.

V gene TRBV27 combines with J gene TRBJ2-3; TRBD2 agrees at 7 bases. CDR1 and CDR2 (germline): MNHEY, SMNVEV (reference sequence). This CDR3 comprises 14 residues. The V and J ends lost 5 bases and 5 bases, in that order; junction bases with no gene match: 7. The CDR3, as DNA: TGTGCCAGCAGTGGGGCGGGAGCTGGAGATACGCAGTATTTT. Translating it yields CASSGAGAGDTQYF.

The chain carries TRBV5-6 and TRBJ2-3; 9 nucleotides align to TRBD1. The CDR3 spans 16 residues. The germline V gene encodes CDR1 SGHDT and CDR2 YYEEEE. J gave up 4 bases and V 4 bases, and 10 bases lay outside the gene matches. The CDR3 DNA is TGTGCCAGCAGCGTCCTCCGGGACAGGGTGTCAGATACGCAGTATTTT. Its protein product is CASSVLRDRVSDTQYF.

CDR3 bases: TGCAGTGTTGACAGGGGGGAAAAACTGTTTTTT. Residues: CSVDRGEKLFF. This rearrangement joins TRBV20-1 to TRBJ1-4; 9 bases are a match to TRBD1. The CDR3 runs to 11 residues. The germline gives CDR1 DFQATT, CDR2 SNEGSKA (reference sequence). Trimming at V came to 7 bases and at J to 8 bases, leaving 2 bases not matched to a gene.

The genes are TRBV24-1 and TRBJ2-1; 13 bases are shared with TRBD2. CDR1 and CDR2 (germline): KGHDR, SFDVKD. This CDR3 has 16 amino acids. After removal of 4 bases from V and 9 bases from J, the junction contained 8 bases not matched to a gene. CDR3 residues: CATSERTSGSLGEQFF. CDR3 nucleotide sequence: TGTGCCACCAGTGAGCGGACTAGCGGGAGTTTGGGTGAGCAGTTCTTC.

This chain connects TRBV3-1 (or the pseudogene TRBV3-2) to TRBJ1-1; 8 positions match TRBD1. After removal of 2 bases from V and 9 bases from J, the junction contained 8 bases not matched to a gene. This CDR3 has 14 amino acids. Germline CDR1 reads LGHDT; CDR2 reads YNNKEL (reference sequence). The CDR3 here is CASSQYDRGGQAFF. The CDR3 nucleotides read TGTGCCAGCAGCCAATATGACAGGGGTGGGCAAGCTTTCTTT.

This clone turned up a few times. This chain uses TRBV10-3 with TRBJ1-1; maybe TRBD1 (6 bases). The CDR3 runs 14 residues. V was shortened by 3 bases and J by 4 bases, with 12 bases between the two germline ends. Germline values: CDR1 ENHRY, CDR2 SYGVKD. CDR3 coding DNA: TGTGCCATCAGTGACAACGGGACACCCACTGAAGCTTTCTTT. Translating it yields CAISDNGTPTEAFF.

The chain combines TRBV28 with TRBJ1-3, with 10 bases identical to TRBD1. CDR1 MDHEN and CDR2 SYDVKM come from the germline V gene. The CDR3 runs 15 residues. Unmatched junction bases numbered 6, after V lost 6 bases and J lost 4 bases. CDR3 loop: CASRRQGATGNTIYF. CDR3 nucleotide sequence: TGTGCCAGCAGAAGACAGGGGGCAACAGGAAACACCATATATTTT.